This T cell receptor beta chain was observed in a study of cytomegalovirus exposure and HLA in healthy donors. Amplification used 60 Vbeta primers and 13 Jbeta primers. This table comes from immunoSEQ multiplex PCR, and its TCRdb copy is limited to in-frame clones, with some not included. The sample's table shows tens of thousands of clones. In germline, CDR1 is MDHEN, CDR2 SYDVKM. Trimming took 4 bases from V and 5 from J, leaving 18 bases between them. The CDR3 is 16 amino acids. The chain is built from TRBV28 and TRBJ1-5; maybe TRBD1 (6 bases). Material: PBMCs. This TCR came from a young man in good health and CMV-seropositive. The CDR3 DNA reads TGTGCCAGCAGTTCACTCTCGGACAGTACTTATCAGCCCCAGCATTTT. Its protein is CASSSLSDSTYQPQHF. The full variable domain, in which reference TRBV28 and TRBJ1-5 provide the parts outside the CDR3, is DVKVTQSSRYLVKRTGEKVFLECVQDMDHENMFWYRQDPGLGLRLIYFSYDVKMKEKGDIPEGYSVSREKKERFSLILESASTNQTSMYLCASSSLSDSTYQPQHFGDGTRLSIL.